These 25 T cell receptor beta chains were all obtained from the same sample, sequenced in a study of blood T cell repertoires in COVID-19. Profiled with immunoSEQ multiplex PCR; TCRdb holds only in-frame clones, not every one. The sample holds more than 95,000 clones, over 75% seen once. Sequencing was done on a sample of peripheral blood. Every receptor here comes from an elderly man with active or convalescent COVID-19.

V gene TRBV4-1 combines with J gene TRBJ2-7; 9 bases match TRBD1. This CDR3 is 15 amino acids long. Germline V gives CDR1 MGHRA, CDR2 YSYEKL. With V trimmed by 1 base and J by 4 bases, 5 bases remained unmatched. CDR3 residues: CASSQVGTGMYEQYF. In DNA form, the CDR3 reads TGCGCCAGCAGCCAAGTCGGGACAGGGATGTACGAGCAGTACTTC.

The rearrangement joins TRBV6-2 or TRBV6-3 to TRBJ2-1, with TRBD2 matching 8 bases. Trimming took 5 bases from V and 6 from J; bases not matched to a gene: 9. The CDR3 runs to 15 residues. Germline assignment: CDR1 MNHEY and CDR2 SVGEGT. CDR3 coding DNA: TGTGCCAGCAGTCTGGCGGGAGGAACTACCAATGAGCAGTTCTTC. Translated, it gives CASSLAGGTTNEQFF.

The chain links TRBV3-1 (or the pseudogene TRBV3-2) to TRBJ2-7; D gene ambiguous. The V and J ends lost 4 bases and 2 bases respectively, with 3 bases between them. This CDR3 spans 11 amino acids. Germline V gene sequence: CDR1 LGHDT, CDR2 YNNKEL (reference sequence). The CDR3 reads CASSLTYEQYF. For the CDR3, the DNA is TGTGCCAGCAGCCTCACCTACGAGCAGTACTTC.

This rearrangement joins TRBV7-2 to TRBJ2-7, with D maybe TRBD1 (5 bases). CDR3 length: 15 residues. Germline loops: CDR1 SGHTA, CDR2 FQGNSA. Trimming took 0 bases from V and 4 from J, leaving 13 bases between them. CDR3: CASSLAGLSNYEQYF. The CDR3, as DNA: TGTGCCAGCAGCTTAGCGGGGCTTTCCAATTACGAGCAGTACTTC.

The chain combines TRBV5-1 with TRBJ2-2, with 8 bases fitting TRBD1. The germline V gene has CDR1 SGHRS and CDR2 YFSETQ. The length of the CDR3 is 16 residues. Losses at the gene ends were 4 bases for V and 1 base for J; bases not matched to a gene: 6. CDR3: CASSRIGQGNTGELFF. In nucleotides, the CDR3 is TGCGCCAGCAGCCGCATCGGACAGGGGAACACCGGGGAGCTGTTTTTT.

The CDR3 coding sequence is TGTGCCAGTAGTATAAATCCCCCAGGGGGGATATACAATGAGCAGTTCTTC. It encodes CASSINPPGGIYNEQFF. The gene calls are TRBV19 and TRBJ2-1; D is perhaps TRBD1 (7 bases). The V gene's germline CDR1 is LNHDA and CDR2 SQIVND (reference sequence). Trimming left V 2 bases short and J 4 bases short, with 18 bases between. The CDR3 consists of 17 residues. Drawing the rest from reference TRBV19 and TRBJ2-1, the complete variable domain is DGGITQSPKYLFRKEGQNVTLSCEQNLNHDAMYWYRQDPGQGLRLIYYSQIVNDFQKGDIAEGYSVSREKKESFPLTVTSAQKNPTAFYLCASSINPPGGIYNEQFFGPGTRLTVL.

The V gene is TRBV5-6, the J gene TRBJ1-2; weak D call: TRBD1 (5 bases). This CDR3 contains 13 residues. Germline loops: CDR1 SGHDT, CDR2 YYEEEE. V was trimmed by 2 bases and J by 4 bases, leaving 9 bases between them. The CDR3 loop is CASSFGHSYGYTF. CDR3 in DNA: TGTGCCAGCAGCTTTGGACACTCCTATGGCTACACCTTC.

The genes are TRBV7-2 and TRBJ2-7; TRBD2 aligns across 7 bases. This CDR3 contains 14 residues. Per the germline V gene, CDR1 is SGHTA and CDR2 is FQGNSA. J was trimmed by 2 bases and V by 4 bases; bases with no gene match: 5. CDR3 sequence: CASSSAGVAYEQYF. CDR3 nucleotides: TGTGCCAGCAGCTCTGCGGGGGTGGCCTACGAGCAGTACTTC.

The rearrangement joins TRBV5-6 to TRBJ2-5; a possible D gene is TRBD1 (8 bases). Trimming shortened V by 4 bases and J by 12 bases, and 16 bases separated the two germline ends. The CDR3 consists of 12 residues. Germline assignment: CDR1 SGHDT and CDR2 YYEEEE. This CDR3 is CASSGRAGQEYF. The CDR3 bases are TGTGCCAGCAGCGGTAGAGCGGGACAGGAGTACTTC.

This chain connects TRBV29-1 to TRBJ1-2; possible D gene TRBD1, 5 bases. V gave up 4 bases and J gave up 0 bases, with 6 bases separating them. There are 12 residues in the CDR3. Germline CDR1 reads SQVTM; CDR2 reads ANQGSEA. CDR3 nucleotide sequence: TGCAGCGTTGGACAGACTAACTATGGCTACACCTTC. Residues: CSVGQTNYGYTF.

V gene TRBV7-7 combines with J gene TRBJ2-7, with 9 bases fitting TRBD1. V was clipped by 2 bases and J by 5 bases; unmatched bases: 4. Germline V lookup: CDR1 SSHAT, CDR2 FNYEAQ (reference sequence). This CDR3 comprises 14 residues. For the CDR3, the DNA is TGTGCCAGCAGCTTACGACAGGGGGACGACGAGCAGTACTTC. The encoded protein is CASSLRQGDDEQYF. The whole variable domain, remainder taken from reference TRBV7-7 and TRBJ2-7, is GAGVSQSPRYKVTKRGQDVTLRCDPISSHATLYWYQQALGQGPEFLTYFNYEAQPDKSGLPSDRFSAERPEGSISTLTIQRTEQRDSAMYRCASSLRQGDDEQYFGPGTRLTVT.

This clone was recorded once. The chain combines TRBV16 with TRBJ1-2; 8 nucleotides align to TRBD1. Trimming at V came to 2 bases and at J to 5 bases, leaving 10 bases not matched to a gene. The germline CDR1 and CDR2 sequences are KGHSY and FQNENV. CDR3 length: 16 residues. CDR3 nucleotides: TGTGCCAGCAGCCAAACTGTGACAGGGGAAGGGTATGGCTACACCTTC. Translation gives CASSQTVTGEGYGYTF. Together with reference TRBV16 and TRBJ1-2, the CDR3 gives the full variable domain: GEEVAQTPKHLVRGEGQKAKLYCAPIKGHSYVFWYQQVLKNEFKFLISFQNENVFDETGMPKERFSAKCLPNSPCSLEIQATKLEDSAVYFCASSQTVTGEGYGYTFGSGTRLTVV.

The rearrangement uses TRBV20-1 and TRBJ2-1; 8 bases fit TRBD2. Germline lookup yields CDR1 DFQATT and CDR2 SNEGSKA (reference sequence). This CDR3 is 13 amino acids long. J was trimmed by 6 bases and V by 3 bases; bases with no gene match: 4. CDR3: CSASLLAGNEQFF. CDR3 DNA sequence: TGCAGTGCTAGTTTGCTAGCGGGCAATGAGCAGTTCTTC.

This sequence joins TRBV4-1 and TRBJ2-5; 12 nucleotides agree with TRBD2. CDR3 size: 17 residues. With 4 bases clipped from V and 0 bases from J, the junction kept 6 bases outside the gene matches. Germline V lookup: CDR1 MGHRA, CDR2 YSYEKL. CDR3 in DNA: TGCGCCAGCAGCCCCCGGACTAGCGGGGCCCACCAAGAGACCCAGTACTTC. Protein: CASSPRTSGAHQETQYF.

V usage is TRBV27 and J usage is TRBJ2-4, with D unresolved. Per the germline V gene, CDR1 is MNHEY and CDR2 is SMNVEV (reference sequence). V shed 2 bases and J shed 6 bases, with 11 bases lying between them. The CDR3 extends over 14 amino acids. DNA for the CDR3: TGTGCCAGCAGTTTAACCCCAGGCCCAAACATTCAGTACTTC. It is translated as CASSLTPGPNIQYF.

The chain uses TRBV27 and TRBJ1-1; 7 positions agree with TRBD1. CDR1 MNHEY and CDR2 SMNVEV come from the germline V gene (reference sequence). Trimming cost V 2 bases and J 7 bases; bases outside gene matches: 7. This CDR3 has 14 amino acids. CDR3 amino acids: CASSLRGRQSEAFF. The CDR3 DNA reads as TGTGCCAGCAGTTTAAGGGGGCGTCAGAGTGAAGCTTTCTTT.

The gene calls are TRBV5-6 and TRBJ2-5; D is uncertain. Trimming left V 2 bases short and J 3 bases short, with 5 bases between. This CDR3 comprises 12 residues. The germline V gene has CDR1 SGHDT and CDR2 YYEEEE. The CDR3 region has the DNA TGTGCCAGCAGCTTAGCTGAAGAGACCCAGTACTTC. It encodes CASSLAEETQYF.

The V and J genes are TRBV30 and TRBJ2-7; perhaps TRBD1 as D (5 bases). In germline, CDR1 is GTSNPN, CDR2 SVGIG (reference sequence). The V end was cut by 3 bases, the J end by 4 bases, with 10 bases between. This CDR3 is built from 12 residues. CDR3 amino acids: CAWSPDSYEQYF. The CDR3 DNA sequence: TGTGCCTGGAGCCCCGACAGTTACGAGCAGTACTTC.

This clone was counted once. J is TRBJ2-7 and V is TRBV6-6; TRBD2 matches at 9 bases. The CDR3 runs to 14 residues. V shed 4 bases and J 5 bases; nucleotides not matched to a gene: 6. Germline V CDR1 and CDR2: MNHNY, SVGAGI (reference sequence). The CDR3 here is CASSLAGEIHEQYF. CDR3 nucleotide sequence: TGTGCCAGCAGTTTAGCGGGAGAGATACACGAGCAGTACTTC.

The J gene is TRBJ2-7, the V gene TRBV6-5, with TRBD2 matching over 8 bases. The germline V gene encodes CDR1 MNHEY and CDR2 SVGAGI. CDR3 length: 14 residues. V trimming: 4 bases; J trimming: 4 bases; junction bases outside the gene matches: 6. Here the CDR3 DNA reads TGTGCCAGCAGTTCGGGACTAGGGATATACGAGCAGTACTTC. Its translation is CASSSGLGIYEQYF.

The chain employs TRBV2 and TRBJ1-4; 9 positions match TRBD1. J lost 8 bases, V lost 1 base, and 2 bases had no gene match. Germline loops: CDR1 SNHLY, CDR2 FYNNEI. The CDR3 extends over 14 amino acids. The CDR3 bases are TGTGCCAGCAGTGAAGTTACAGGGGGCGAAAAACTGTTTTTT. Translating it yields CASSEVTGGEKLFF.

V usage is TRBV24-1 and J usage is TRBJ2-6; no firm D call. CDR1 and CDR2 (germline): KGHDR, SFDVKD. V lost 9 bases to trimming and J lost 4 bases, with 15 bases between them. This CDR3 contains 15 residues. In DNA, the CDR3 is TGTGCCACCGGTTCGGTTTTTACCGGGGCCAACGTCCTGACTTTC. This translates into CATGSVFTGANVLTF.

V and J are TRBV14 and TRBJ1-1, with D possibly matching TRBD1 (5 bases). Germline V gene data show CDR1 as SGHDN and CDR2 as FVKESK. The V gene lost 6 bases and the J gene lost 1 base, with 9 bases spanning the gap. This CDR3 contains 13 residues. The CDR3 sequence: CASSRTSNTEAFF. CDR3 coding DNA: TGTGCCAGCAGTAGGACATCGAACACTGAAGCTTTCTTT.

The V and J genes are TRBV27 and TRBJ2-7; tentative D call: TRBD1 (6 bases). Germline V CDR1 and CDR2: MNHEY, SMNVEV (reference sequence). The V end lost 8 bases, the J end lost 6 bases, and 17 bases lay between the germline ends. The CDR3 is 13 residues long. The CDR3 DNA reads as TGTGCCAGCGCACTACAGGGTCTGGGCGAGCAGTACTTC. Translation gives CASALQGLGEQYF.

The gene calls are TRBV7-3 and TRBJ2-2, with D maybe TRBD2 (6 bases). CDR1 and CDR2 from the germline V gene are SGHTA and FQGTGA. The CDR3 loop spans 17 amino acids. Trimming stripped 5 bases from V and 6 bases from J, with 22 bases between. This CDR3 reads CASSLIGAGSRAGELFF. The DNA of the CDR3 is TGTGCCAGCAGCCTCATCGGGGCCGGGAGTAGGGCCGGGGAGCTGTTTTTT.